Listed below are T cell receptor beta chains from one sample, sequenced in a study of T cells in localized non-small cell lung cancer. Assay used: immunoSEQ multiplex PCR; TCRdb lists only in-frame clones, some missing. The sample comprises approximately 20,000 clones, 70% to 90% of which are singletons, and approximately 16% rests with the top ten. Sequences were derived from PBMCs, sampled before any cancer treatment. The source is a woman aged 40-69 years with stage II squamous cell lung carcinoma. The CDR3 runs from the conserved cysteine through the conserved F or W. Each record gives: V gene, clone size, CDR3 protein. Clone size is shown for a subset of rows, as once, few, many or a class of expanded clone.

v_call: TRBV2
clone_size: -
cdr3_aa: CASSVGGARGQPQHF

v_call: TRBV19
clone_size: once
cdr3_aa: CASSIGTASTNEKLFF

v_call: TRBV7-9
clone_size: -
cdr3_aa: CASSSRGGADTQYF

v_call: TRBV28
clone_size: -
cdr3_aa: CASSPSGRGGDTQYF

v_call: TRBV14
clone_size: -
cdr3_aa: CASSLRSSGNTIYF

v_call: TRBV5-6
clone_size: -
cdr3_aa: CASKGRGESHEQYF

v_call: TRBV9
clone_size: -
cdr3_aa: CASSVGQGETQYF

v_call: TRBV14
clone_size: -
cdr3_aa: CASSQVRRNYEQYF

v_call: TRBV23-1
clone_size: -
cdr3_aa: CASTSGCGRADGTGELFF

v_call: TRBV19
clone_size: -
cdr3_aa: CASSAGTDTQYF

v_call: TRBV5-1
clone_size: -
cdr3_aa: CASSQGGVPQETQYF

v_call: TRBV10-3
clone_size: -
cdr3_aa: CAIRAQEGRRTNTQYF

v_call: TRBV11-2
clone_size: -
cdr3_aa: CASSFLAGPSTDTQYF

v_call: TRBV6-5
clone_size: -
cdr3_aa: CATRSDYGYTF

v_call: TRBV19
clone_size: -
cdr3_aa: CASSIYGDYGYTF

v_call: TRBV6-1
clone_size: -
cdr3_aa: CASSFGPLNEQFF

v_call: TRBV6-1
clone_size: -
cdr3_aa: CASSTTGGKVVYTF

v_call: TRBV28
clone_size: -
cdr3_aa: CASRPQDYNSPLHF

v_call: TRBV28
clone_size: -
cdr3_aa: CASSYRGYGNTIYF

v_call: TRBV2
clone_size: -
cdr3_aa: CASKASGSYNEQFF

v_call: TRBV10-2
clone_size: -
cdr3_aa: CASSDQRGQGVGELFF

v_call: TRBV5-1
clone_size: -
cdr3_aa: CASSFGQGGTGELFF

v_call: TRBV19
clone_size: -
cdr3_aa: CASSIRAQGRVYTF

v_call: TRBV9
clone_size: few
cdr3_aa: CASSVGYNEQFF